The T cell receptor (beta chain) described here comes from a study of blood T cell repertoires in COVID-19. J gave up 2 bases and V 8 bases, and 6 bases lay outside the gene matches. Germline-derived CDR1 and CDR2 are MNHEY and SVGAGI. This CDR3 has 14 residues. Measured with immunoSEQ multiplex PCR; TCRdb has only the in-frame clones, and not every one. The sample consists of some 120,000 clones, around nine tenths of them appearing once. This sequence originates from a man aged 60-69 years with COVID-19, enrolled during active disease. The sequenced sample was peripheral blood. The chain joins TRBV6-5 to TRBJ2-1; 7 bases are shared with TRBD2. CDR3 DNA sequence: TGTGCCAGCCCAGGACTAGTCGCCTACAATGAGCAGTTCTTC. Amino acid sequence: CASPGLVAYNEQFF.